The source of this TCR beta chain is a study of shared clonotypes between healthy human individuals. Study-wide points: It was observed that 5% to 6.5% of naive CD4 clonotypes were shared across several donors.

HIV-negative, healthy adults without recent acute infections or vaccinations were the donors. The authors distributed each subset's genomic DNA evenly over several immunoSEQ plates. Assay: immunoSEQ multiplex PCR; the TCRdb copy retains only in-frame clones and omits some. Of over a million clones listed, approximately 98% are singletons. As to this clone: Antigen specificity is unknown.

The length of the CDR3 is 14 residues. Trimming at V came to 6 bases and at J to 4 bases, leaving 4 bases not matched to a gene. Germline V lookup: CDR1 SGHDN, CDR2 FVKESK. The rearrangement joins TRBV14 to TRBJ2-5; TRBD1 aligns across 11 bases. The sequencing sample was made of naive CD4+ T cells sorted from blood. Subset noted: CD45RA+ positively selected. This clonotype was sampled from a man younger than 45 in good health. The DNA of the CDR3 is TGTGCCAGCAGGGACAGGGGGCGCGGAGAGACCCAGTACTTC. Translation gives CASRDRGRGETQYF.